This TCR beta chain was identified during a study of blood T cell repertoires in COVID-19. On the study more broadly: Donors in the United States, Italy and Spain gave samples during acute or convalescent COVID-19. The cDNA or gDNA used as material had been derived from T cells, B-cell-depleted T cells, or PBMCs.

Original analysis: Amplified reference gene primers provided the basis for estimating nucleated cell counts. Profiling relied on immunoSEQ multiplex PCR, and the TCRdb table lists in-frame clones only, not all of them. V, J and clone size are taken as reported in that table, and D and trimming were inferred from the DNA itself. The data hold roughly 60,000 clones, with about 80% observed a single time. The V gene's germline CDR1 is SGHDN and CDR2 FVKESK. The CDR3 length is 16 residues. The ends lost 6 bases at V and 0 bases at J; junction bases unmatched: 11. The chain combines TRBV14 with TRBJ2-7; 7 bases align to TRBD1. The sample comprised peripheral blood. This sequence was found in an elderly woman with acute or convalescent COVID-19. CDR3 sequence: CASSAVTGRSSYEQYF. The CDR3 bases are TGTGCCAGCAGTGCCGTGACAGGGCGCAGCTCCTACGAGCAGTACTTC.